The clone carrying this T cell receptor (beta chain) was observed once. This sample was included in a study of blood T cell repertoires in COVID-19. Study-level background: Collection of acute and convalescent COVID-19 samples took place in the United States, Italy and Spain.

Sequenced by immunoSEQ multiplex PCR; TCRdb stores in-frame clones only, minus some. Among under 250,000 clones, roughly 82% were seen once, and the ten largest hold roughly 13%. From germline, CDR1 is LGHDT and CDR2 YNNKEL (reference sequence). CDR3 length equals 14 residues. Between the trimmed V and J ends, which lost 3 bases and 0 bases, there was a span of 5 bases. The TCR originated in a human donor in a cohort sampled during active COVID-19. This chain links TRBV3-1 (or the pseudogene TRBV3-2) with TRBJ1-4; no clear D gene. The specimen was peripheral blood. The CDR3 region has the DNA TGTGCCAGCAGCCAGAGGGCAACTAATGAAAAACTGTTTTTT. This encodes CASSQRATNEKLFF.